This TCR beta chain was recovered during a study of T-cell memory formation after mild COVID-19. Study as a whole: TCR clustering was largely donor specific.

TCRdb redid the calling of the 5' RACE reads with MiXCR, one entry per CDR3 protein. The data hold about 140,000 distinct CDR3 sequences, with 11% to 15% observed a single time. This clonotype was sampled from an adult woman who had mild COVID-19 (a few samples of this study predate the infection). Cell type and time point are not known. Specimen: PBMCs or a T cell subset sorted from them (not recorded which).

CDR3 nucleotide sequence: TGTGCTAGTGGGCCTCGGACTAGCGGCCAGGACGAGCAGTACTTC. It translates to CASGPRTSGQDEQYF. The genes are TRBV12-5 and TRBJ2-7, with 10 bases that match TRBD2. Germline loops: CDR1 LGHNT, CDR2 FRNRAP. This CDR3 is built from 15 residues. J gave up 5 bases and V 6 bases, and 10 bases lay outside the gene matches.